The clone carrying this TCR beta chain has only one observation. Its matching antigen is unknown. Expressed TCRB transcripts were sequenced after all isolated RNA was converted to cDNA. Profiling relied on immunoSEQ multiplex PCR, and the TCRdb table lists in-frame clones only, not all of them. The profile shows about 120,000 clones, less than 20% of them singletons. The sample comes from a study of beta chain features in type 1 diabetes. Regarding the study as a whole: Patients with Type 1 diabetes showed moderately but significantly shorter TCRB CDR3s in all four CD4+ subsets.

Sequencing was carried out using central memory CD4+ T cells from blood. The origin of this receptor is a man aged 25-45 years with type 1 diabetes.

CDR3 DNA sequence: TGCGCCAGCAGCTTCACAGGGGCTCCTAATGAAAAACTGTTTTTT. Translating gives CASSFTGAPNEKLFF. The chain employs TRBV5-1 and TRBJ1-4; TRBD1 agrees at 7 bases. The germline CDR1 and CDR2 sequences are SGHRS and YFSETQ. The CDR3 spans 15 residues. Germline trimming cut 2 bases from V and 3 bases from J; bases unmatched to any gene: 4.